The 22 T cell receptor beta chains presented below share a single source sample, sequenced in a study of cytomegalovirus exposure and HLA in healthy donors. PCR used 60 Vbeta primers and 13 Jbeta primers. Sequenced by immunoSEQ multiplex PCR; TCRdb stores in-frame clones only, minus some. The table lists approximately 140,000 clones, roughly 77% of them singletons, with roughly 3.6% in the top ten. Sequences were obtained from PBMCs. The source of these receptors is a human donor in good health.

The V call is TRBV13, the J call TRBJ1-2; 7 nucleotides line up with TRBD1. The CDR3 is 16 amino acids. V lost 0 bases and J lost 0; bases outside the gene matches: 4. The germline gives CDR1 PRHDT, CDR2 FYEKMQ (reference sequence). The CDR3 coding sequence is TGTGCCAGCAGCTTAGGTCGACAGGGAGCTAACTATGGCTACACCTTC. This encodes CASSLGRQGANYGYTF.

The chain recombines TRBV6-1 with TRBJ2-1, with 8 positions matching TRBD2. In germline, CDR1 is MNHNS, CDR2 SASEGT. V lost 1 base and J lost 3; bases outside the gene matches: 11. This CDR3 contains 18 residues. The CDR3, as DNA: TGTGCCAGCAGTGAAGGTCTCGTGGTTAGCGGGAACTACAATGAGCAGTTCTTC. Translating it yields CASSEGLVVSGNYNEQFF.

The chain employs TRBV7-9 and TRBJ2-1; 12 positions match TRBD1. The CDR3 has 15 amino acids. Germline values: CDR1 SEHNR, CDR2 FQNEAQ (reference sequence). Losses at the gene ends were 1 base for V and 12 bases for J; bases not matched to a gene: 7. DNA of the CDR3: TGTGCCAGCAGCTTAGAAGGGACAGGGGGCGAGTGGCAGTTCTTC. Its translation: CASSLEGTGGEWQFF.

The chain's CDR3 is CASSGALREGLNTEAFF. The CDR3 DNA is TGTGCCAGCAGTGGCGCGCTACGGGAGGGATTGAACACTGAAGCTTTCTTT. The V gene is TRBV6-1, the J gene TRBJ1-1; D remains ambiguous. Germline V gene sequence: CDR1 MNHNS, CDR2 SASEGT. The CDR3 covers 17 residues. The V and J ends lost 4 bases and 0 bases respectively, with 18 bases between them.

The rearrangement links TRBV7-9 to TRBJ2-2; a weak D match, TRBD1 (5 bases). The V and J ends lost 3 bases and 3 bases respectively, with 8 bases between them. The CDR3 loop spans 14 amino acids. Germline V CDR1 and CDR2: SEHNR, FQNEAQ (reference sequence). DNA for the CDR3: TGTGCCAGCAGCTTCGCCAGGGACACCGGGGAGCTGTTTTTT. Translation gives CASSFARDTGELFF.

The chain recombines TRBV12-5 with TRBJ1-5; 10 nucleotides agree with TRBD1. CDR3 length: 20 residues. J lost 0 bases, V lost 3 bases, and 14 bases had no gene match. Germline V CDR1 and CDR2: LGHNT, FRNRAP. The CDR3 spells CASGFGVDRGTRYSNQPQHF. CDR3 DNA: TGTGCTAGTGGTTTCGGTGTGGACAGGGGGACCCGATATAGCAATCAGCCCCAGCATTTT.

The chain has TRBV28 and TRBJ1-2; D ambiguous. V was pared by 11 bases and J by 10 bases, with 8 bases between. From germline, CDR1 is MDHEN and CDR2 SYDVKM. The CDR3 runs to 8 residues. CDR3 amino acids: CAAGDYTF. CDR3 sequence (DNA): TGTGCCGCCGGGGACTACACCTTC.

This clone was recorded a few times. The rearrangement joins TRBV15 to TRBJ1-2, with D unclear. Germline CDR1 LNHNV, CDR2 YYDKDF (reference sequence). Trimming took off 3 bases at V and 4 bases at J, with 9 bases between the two ends. CDR3 length equals 13 residues. This chain's CDR3 is CATSSGLGYGYTF. The CDR3 DNA follows: TGTGCCACCAGCAGCGGGTTAGGCTATGGCTACACCTTC.

This clone showed up just a few times. V is TRBV29-1 and J is TRBJ2-1; 9 nucleotides align to TRBD2. The CDR3 consists of 16 residues. The germline V gene has CDR1 SQVTM and CDR2 ANQGSEA. V lost 3 bases to trimming and J lost 7 bases; unmatched junction nucleotides: 13. CDR3 in DNA: TGCAGCGTTGAGAGGGATGGGTTAGCGGGAGTAAATGAGCAGTTCTTC. It is translated as CSVERDGLAGVNEQFF.

This chain uses TRBV7-9 with TRBJ2-5; D ambiguous. Trimming removed 0 bases from V and 2 bases from J, with 7 bases in between. Germline V gene data show CDR1 as SEHNR and CDR2 as FQNEAQ (reference sequence). CDR3 length: 14 residues. Here the CDR3 DNA reads TGTGCCAGCAGCTTAGCGTCCCATCAAGAGACCCAGTACTTC. The encoded protein is CASSLASHQETQYF.

This chain joins TRBV2 and TRBJ2-3, with 11 bases lining up with TRBD2. J was trimmed by 0 bases and V by 4 bases; bases with no gene match: 3. Germline V lookup: CDR1 SNHLY, CDR2 FYNNEI. This CDR3 has 16 amino acids. CDR3 DNA: TGTGCCAGCAGTGTGGGACTAGCGGTGAGCACAGATACGCAGTATTTT. Translation gives CASSVGLAVSTDTQYF.

The chain employs TRBV7-9 and TRBJ2-1; 13 nucleotides agree with TRBD2. The CDR3 runs to 19 residues. From germline, CDR1 is SEHNR and CDR2 FQNEAQ (reference sequence). The ends lost 6 bases at V and 8 bases at J; junction bases unmatched: 19. CDR3 amino acids: CASSMTGKRTSGSKDEQFF. CDR3 DNA sequence: TGTGCCAGCAGTATGACAGGAAAAAGGACTAGCGGGAGTAAAGATGAGCAGTTCTTC.

This chain joins TRBV7-2 and TRBJ2-3; no firm D call. The germline V and J ends were trimmed by 1 base and 7 bases, with 12 bases remaining between them. The germline V gene has CDR1 SGHTA and CDR2 FQGNSA. This CDR3 is built from 14 residues. As DNA, the CDR3 is TGTGCCAGCAGCTTAGTCATCACCGCGAATACGCAGTATTTT. Translating gives CASSLVITANTQYF.

This clone has only a few counts. This chain links TRBV7-6 with TRBJ1-2; a possible D gene is TRBD1 (5 bases). V lost 0 bases, J lost 5 bases, and 19 bases lay in between. The CDR3 loop spans 17 amino acids. Germline CDR1 and CDR2: SGHVS and FNYEAQ. The CDR3 reads CASSLALLGGGGYGYTF. The CDR3 bases are TGTGCCAGCAGCTTAGCGCTTTTGGGGGGAGGAGGGTATGGCTACACCTTC.

The CDR3 nucleotides read TGCAGCGGCAGACAGGGGTCGAACACTGAAGCTTTCTTT. Encoded protein: CSGRQGSNTEAFF. The rearrangement uses TRBV29-1 and TRBJ1-1; 8 bases are shared with TRBD1. Trimming took 7 bases from V and 1 from J; bases not matched to a gene: 5. The CDR3 loop spans 13 amino acids. Germline loops: CDR1 SQVTM, CDR2 ANQGSEA.

The count of this clone is one. V usage is TRBV5-8 and J usage is TRBJ2-6; tentatively, D is TRBD1 (6 bases). Germline values: CDR1 SGHTS, CDR2 YDEGEE. The CDR3 runs to 15 residues. Trimming took 3 bases from V and 6 from J, leaving 13 bases between them. Here the CDR3 DNA reads TGTGCCAGCAGCTCCGGACAGCCGTTGGCCAACGTCCTGACTTTC. Translated, it gives CASSSGQPLANVLTF.

The rearrangement joins TRBV7-2 to TRBJ1-5; the D gene is possibly TRBD1 (6 bases). Germline CDR1 reads SGHTA; CDR2 reads FQGNSA. V lost 2 bases and J 6 bases, leaving 14 bases between the germline ends. The CDR3 length is 15 residues. The CDR3 sequence: CASSLQGLAGQPQHF. In DNA form, the CDR3 reads TGTGCCAGCAGCTTACAGGGGCTAGCGGGTCAGCCCCAGCATTTT.

V gene TRBV7-8 combines with J gene TRBJ2-1, with D maybe TRBD2 (5 bases). CDR1 SGHVS and CDR2 FQNEAQ come from the germline V gene. This CDR3 is built from 14 residues. Trimming shortened V by 3 bases and J by 0 bases, and 6 bases separated the two germline ends. The DNA for the CDR3 is TGTGCCAGCAGCTTCCGGGACTCCTACAATGAGCAGTTCTTC. It encodes CASSFRDSYNEQFF.

V usage is TRBV2 and J usage is TRBJ2-3; 10 nucleotides agree with TRBD1. The CDR3 is 17 amino acids. V gave up 5 bases and J gave up 2 bases; unmatched junction bases: 10. Germline V CDR1 and CDR2: SNHLY, FYNNEI. CDR3 amino acids: CASSQLTGGPATDTQYF. The CDR3 DNA follows: TGTGCCAGCAGTCAGCTGACAGGGGGCCCCGCCACAGATACGCAGTATTTT.

A few counts support this clone. The chain uses TRBV5-4 and TRBJ2-5; TRBD1 might be the D (6 bases). V lost 6 bases to trimming and J lost 5 bases, with 11 bases between them. The CDR3 is 12 amino acids. The germline gives CDR1 SGHNT, CDR2 YYREEE (reference sequence). The CDR3 nucleotides are TGTGCCAGCATGGGGACATCGGAGACCCAGTACTTC. It encodes CASMGTSETQYF.

The chain combines TRBV27 with TRBJ2-3; tentatively, D is TRBD2 (5 bases). This CDR3 comprises 15 residues. V was cut by 6 bases and J by 0 bases, with 13 bases left in between. Germline CDR1 reads MNHEY; CDR2 reads SMNVEV (reference sequence). The CDR3 sequence: CASRVRLISTDTQYF. The CDR3 DNA reads as TGTGCCAGCAGGGTAAGACTAATTAGCACAGATACGCAGTATTTT.

The chain has TRBV4-3 and TRBJ2-7, with 11 bases that match TRBD2. The CDR3 length is 16 residues. Unmatched junction bases numbered 6, after V lost 4 bases and J lost 1 base. CDR1 and CDR2 (germline): LGHNA, YSLEER. The CDR3 DNA is TGCGCCAGCAGCCGAACCGGGACTAGCGGATCCTACGAGCAGTACTTC. Translation: CASSRTGTSGSYEQYF.